The rows below give T cell receptor beta chains drawn from one sample of a study of T-cell memory formation after mild COVID-19. One entry per CDR3 protein, called by TCRdb with MiXCR from the 5' RACE reads. The table records hundreds of thousands of distinct CDR3 sequences, roughly 21% of them present only once. What was sequenced was PBMCs or a T cell subset sorted from them (not recorded which). Receptor source: an adult woman who had mild COVID-19 (a few samples of this study predate the infection). Cell type and time point are not known. CDR3s include the opening cysteine and the closing phenylalanine or tryptophan. A D gene is named only where the DNA matches it firmly. Size is omitted from some rows. Given values are once, few, many or a class for expanded clones.

clone_size,v_call,d_call,cdr3_aa
few,TRBV24-1,NA,CATSDRDPGSGTDTQYF
NA,TRBV28,TRBD1,CASSLLWTGAYEQFF
few,TRBV9,NA,CASSVGDGASYEQYF
few,TRBV15,TRBD2,CATSRGGGEAETQFF
NA,TRBV6-5,TRBD1,CASSTQGGYGYTF
many,TRBV6-2/TRBV6-3,NA,CASSYTPYEQYF
NA,TRBV24-1,NA,CATSEMGLSNTGELFF
NA,TRBV3-1,NA,CASSQTGRVEAFF
few,TRBV7-9,NA,CASSLTENSPLHF
NA,TRBV12-3/TRBV12-4,TRBD1,CASRQPGQGIGYTF
NA,TRBV9,NA,CASSVWRENTGELFF
NA,TRBV2,NA,CASSVVPEAGNTIYF
few,TRBV12-3/TRBV12-4,TRBD2,CASSLVGLVENEQFF
few,TRBV7-9,NA,CASSSPVFEGQGLETQYF
few,TRBV4-3,NA,CASSQERWAGDTEAFF
NA,TRBV3-1,TRBD1,CASSQVGQAFPFEQYF
few,TRBV7-2,TRBD1,CASSPSGQRNQPQHF
NA,TRBV10-3,TRBD1,CAISEGTVVSGNTIYF
few,TRBV24-1,TRBD2,CATSDSRLADHNEQFF
NA,TRBV30,NA,CAWSESGGNIQYF
NA,TRBV5-1,NA,CASSFSPNTEAFF
NA,TRBV24-1,NA,CATSDSPSLYGYTF
NA,TRBV24-1,TRBD2,CATSELTSEGYNEQFF
NA,TRBV20-1,TRBD1,CSAPPEGGTGNQPQHF
many,TRBV12-3/TRBV12-4,NA,CASRFGAGANVLTF
NA,TRBV7-9,TRBD1,CASSPPTGIVEQFF
NA,TRBV20-1,NA,CSATSGIEGYTF
NA,TRBV7-9,NA,CASSSPWVNSPLHF
NA,TRBV7-9,NA,CASSLMGENTEAFF
few,TRBV5-1,NA,CASSLQVMNTEAFF
few,TRBV25-1,TRBD1,CASSPGQAGNTIYF
NA,TRBV12-3/TRBV12-4,TRBD2,CASSTPGLAGAYNEQFF
few,TRBV4-2,NA,CASSQVQNTEAFF
NA,TRBV7-2,TRBD2,CASSLKRGPYEQYF
few,TRBV30,TRBD1,CAWSPGTGTTEAFF
NA,TRBV2,NA,CASSKQGRASYNEQFF
NA,TRBV7-8,NA,CASSLRGLRADVGTQYF
few,TRBV6-4,NA,CASSDLEGASTDTQYF
few,TRBV10-3,NA,CAISESEGLNQPQHF
many,TRBV6-4,NA,CASSDSDTGELFF
few,TRBV24-1,NA,CATSDPRRNQPQHF
few,TRBV5-1,TRBD2,CASSPKKPRLAGDYNEQFF
NA,TRBV7-9,TRBD2,CASSFSGGEQYF
few,TRBV24-1,TRBD2,CATGVAGGAQETQYF
NA,TRBV4-1,TRBD1,CASSHAGRTGTNEQYF
NA,TRBV20-1,NA,CSAQDSLGNQPQHF
few,TRBV5-1,NA,CASSLGSPTAKAPYNEQFF
NA,TRBV15,TRBD1,CATSPRDRGLAFF
few,TRBV20-1,TRBD2,CSARLAGPPYEQYF
NA,TRBV10-3,NA,CAISEGGAGANVLTF
NA,TRBV11-3,TRBD1,CASSLTGSSAAVLWTHTDTQYF
few,TRBV5-1,NA,CASSLVFGYEQYF
NA,TRBV27,NA,CASSILGGDEQYF
few,TRBV7-2,TRBD1,CASSLGQGSTRELFF
NA,TRBV3-1,NA,CASSQRRVSEQYF